Described below is a single TCR beta chain sequence and its context. As yet, its antigen is unknown. The data are from a study of cytomegalovirus exposure and HLA in healthy donors. Study observations and caveats: Later analysis identified a missense DCLRE1C variant that was linked to TCR beta V- and J-gene trimming.

V gave up 4 bases and J gave up 2 bases; unmatched junction bases: 5. CDR3 length equals 15 residues. Looked up from germline, CDR1 is SGHNT and CDR2 is YYREEE (reference sequence). The PCR used 60 Vbeta and 13 Jbeta primers. TCRdb's table, derived via immunoSEQ multiplex PCR, lists solely in-frame clones and lacks some. The table has 190,000 or so clones, roughly 80% seen once; the top ten hold under 0.85%. Sequenced sample: PBMCs. This receptor was taken from a boy aged 10-17 years in good health and CMV-seronegative. V is TRBV5-4 and J is TRBJ2-7; the match to TRBD1 covers 11 bases. CDR3 region: CASSLGQGAPYEQYF. CDR3 in DNA: TGTGCCAGCAGCCTCGGACAGGGGGCCCCCTACGAGCAGTACTTC.